The 21 T cell receptor beta chains in this list originate from one sample, sequenced in a study of blood T cell repertoires in COVID-19 (dated by TCRdb to about 2020). Library preparation employed the immunoSEQ multiplex PCR assay. The source is immuneACCESS, and TCRdb retained only in-frame sequences with V and J called. Part of the clones is not carried over; for the studies checked, unresolved V genes explain less than half of this, and the remainder is unexplained. The sample table records 230,000 or so clones; 80% to 90% of these occur just once. In total, the top ten clones hold just over 6.5% of the sample. The specimen sequenced was PBMCs or T cells enriched from blood (not recorded which). The origin of the receptors is a woman between 50 and 59 years old who had been exposed to COVID-19.

The chain joins TRBV3-1 (or the pseudogene TRBV3-2) to TRBJ2-2; the match to TRBD1 covers 11 bases. There are 15 residues in the CDR3. CDR1 and CDR2 (germline): LGHDT, YNNKEL (reference sequence). The V gene end was trimmed by 2 bases and the J gene end by 7 bases; junction bases not matched to a gene: 3. The CDR3 nucleotides read TGTGCCAGCAGCCAAAGGACAGGGGGCGGCGGGGAGCTGTTTTTT. Residues: CASSQRTGGGGELFF.

The V call is TRBV21-1, the J call TRBJ2-7; TRBD2, the D gene given by the table, was not confirmed from the DNA. TRBV21-1 is termed a pseudogene. This CDR3 region has 9 residues. For the CDR3, the DNA is TGTGCCACCATGAGCGAGCAGTACTTC. This encodes CATMSEQYF.

DNA for the CDR3: TGCGCCAGCAGTGAGTACGGAGGGAACACTGAAGCTTTCTTT. Translation: CASSEYGGNTEAFF. V and J are TRBV10-1 and TRBJ1-1; D is undetermined. Germline CDR1 WNHNN, CDR2 SYGVQD (reference sequence). The V gene lost 1 base and the J gene lost 1 base, with 7 bases spanning the gap. CDR3 size: 14 residues.

This clone was found many times. CDR3 sequence reads: CASSDDGNSPLHF. DNA for the CDR3: TGTGCCAGCAGCGACGACGGGAATTCACCCCTCCACTTT. This chain links TRBV9 with TRBJ1-6; D not certain. The germline V gene encodes CDR1 SGDLS and CDR2 YYNGEE. V was clipped by 3 bases and J by 7 bases, with 8 bases between them. This CDR3 region has 13 residues. Based on the CDR3 plus reference TRBV9 and TRBJ1-6, the full variable domain is DSGVTQTPKHLITATGQRVTLRCSPRSGDLSVYWYQQSLDQGLQFLIQYYNGEERAKGNILERFSAQQFPDLHSELNLSSLELGDSALYFCASSDDGNSPLHFGNGTRLTVT.

The chain joins TRBV19 to TRBJ2-4; 7 bases map to TRBD1. The CDR3 sequence is 17 residues long. V gave up 4 bases and J gave up 1 base; unmatched junction bases: 10. The germline V gene encodes CDR1 LNHDA and CDR2 SQIVND (reference sequence). CDR3 in DNA: TGTGCCAGTAGTAACAACAGGGGTGCTGGGGCCAAAAACATTCAGTACTTC. Amino acid sequence: CASSNNRGAGAKNIQYF.

This rearrangement joins TRBV2 to TRBJ1-2; D remains unclear. V was trimmed by 1 base and J by 5 bases, leaving 11 bases between them. Per the germline V gene, CDR1 is SNHLY and CDR2 is FYNNEI. The CDR3 is made up of 14 amino acids. The CDR3 protein is CASSEGNRAYGYTF. The CDR3 DNA follows: TGTGCCAGCAGTGAAGGCAACAGAGCTTATGGCTACACCTTC.

The rearrangement uses TRBV14 and TRBJ1-2; TRBD1 might be the D (6 bases). CDR1 SGHDN and CDR2 FVKESK come from the germline V gene. The CDR3 runs 17 residues. V was pared by 0 bases and J by 4 bases, with 18 bases between. CDR3 residues: CASSQDPLQGLSYGYTF. DNA for the CDR3: TGTGCCAGCAGCCAAGACCCCCTACAGGGCTTAAGCTATGGCTACACCTTC.

Only one count was recorded for this clone. This chain links TRBV19 with TRBJ1-3, with D maybe TRBD1 (5 bases). Trimming removed 5 bases at V and 1 base at J, with 6 bases between. The CDR3 loop spans 13 amino acids. Germline-derived CDR1 and CDR2 are LNHDA and SQIVND (reference sequence). In DNA, the CDR3 is TGTGCCAGTAGTGGGGCTTCTGGAAACACCATATATTTT. This gives the protein CASSGASGNTIYF.

The V gene is TRBV6-4, the J gene TRBJ1-2; D uncertain. Germline V lookup: CDR1 MRHNA, CDR2 SNTAGT. This CDR3 is 13 amino acids long. V lost 5 bases and J 5 bases, leaving 12 bases between the germline ends. CDR3 loop: CASSQSPGYGYTF. As DNA, the CDR3 is TGTGCCAGCAGTCAATCTCCGGGGTATGGCTACACCTTC.

J is TRBJ1-2 and V is TRBV15, with D possibly TRBD1 on 6 matching bases. Germline CDR1 LNHNV, CDR2 YYDKDF (reference sequence). The CDR3 spans 16 residues. Trimming removed 0 bases from V and 5 bases from J, with 16 bases in between. CDR3 amino acids: CATSREQGPLGYGYTF. CDR3 bases: TGTGCCACCAGCAGAGAACAGGGCCCCTTAGGGTATGGCTACACCTTC.

In this sample, this clone turned up a few times. The chain links TRBV18 to TRBJ2-5; TRBD1 matches at 7 bases. Germline lookup yields CDR1 KGHSH and CDR2 LQKENI. V dropped 3 bases and J dropped 2; count of bases not matched to a gene: 6. The CDR3 is 15 amino acids. Written as DNA, the CDR3 is TGTGCCAGCTCACCCAGGACAGGATCACAAGAGACCCAGTACTTC. Translating gives CASSPRTGSQETQYF. The variable domain in full, completed from reference TRBV18 and TRBJ2-5, reads NAGVMQNPRHLVRRRGQEARLRCSPMKGHSHVYWYRQLPEEGLKFMVYLQKENIIDESGMPKERFSAEFPKEGPSILRIQQVVRGDSAAYFCASSPRTGSQETQYFGPGTRLLVL.

CDR3 sequence: CASSRGGLAGLGNEQFF. For the CDR3, the DNA is TGCGCCAGCAGCCGCGGAGGACTAGCGGGGTTAGGGAATGAGCAGTTCTTC. The chain is built from TRBV4-1 and TRBJ2-1, with 12 positions matching TRBD2. CDR3 length equals 17 residues. Germline CDR1 MGHRA, CDR2 YSYEKL. J gave up 7 bases and V 4 bases, and 11 bases lay outside the gene matches.

This clone was recorded only once. This chain joins TRBV28 and TRBJ2-1; TRBD2 matches at 13 bases. The CDR3 has 17 residues. The J segment lost 6 bases and the V segment lost 4 bases, leaving 9 bases of the junction unmatched. Germline V gene sequence: CDR1 MDHEN, CDR2 SYDVKM. The DNA for the CDR3 is TGTGCCAGCAGTTGGGGCCCCGGGACTAGCGGGGTCAATGAGCAGTTCTTC. Its protein is CASSWGPGTSGVNEQFF. The variable domain in full, with the rest retrieved from reference TRBV28 and TRBJ2-1, is DVKVTQSSRYLVKRTGEKVFLECVQDMDHENMFWYRQDPGLGLRLIYFSYDVKMKEKGDIPEGYSVSREKKERFSLILESASTNQTSMYLCASSWGPGTSGVNEQFFGPGTRLTVL.

This sequence joins TRBV5-1 and TRBJ2-1; TRBD1 might be the D (6 bases). The length of the CDR3 is 14 residues. Germline loops: CDR1 SGHRS, CDR2 YFSETQ. The V and J ends lost 4 bases and 4 bases respectively, with 12 bases between them. DNA of the CDR3: TGCGCCAGCAGCCAGGACGGACAGTACAATGAGCAGTTCTTC. Its protein is CASSQDGQYNEQFF.

This clone was detected only a few times. The gene calls are TRBV7-2 and TRBJ2-2; 8 bases agree with TRBD1. This CDR3 region has 15 residues. Per germline, CDR1 SGHTA and CDR2 FQGNSA. The ends lost 3 bases at V and 0 bases at J; junction bases unmatched: 0. This CDR3 is CASSLTGANTGELFF. Here the CDR3 DNA reads TGTGCCAGCAGCTTGACAGGGGCGAACACCGGGGAGCTGTTTTTT.

CDR3 loop: CASSYSWQTEAFF. In DNA form, the CDR3 reads TGTGCCAGCAGTTACTCGTGGCAGACAGAAGCTTTCTTT. The V gene is TRBV6-6, the J gene TRBJ1-1, with D unresolved. There are 13 residues in the CDR3. Deletions cut 0 bases from V and 8 bases from J, with 10 bases between. Germline CDR1 reads MNHNY; CDR2 reads SVGAGI (reference sequence).

The J gene is TRBJ1-2, the V gene TRBV6-5; TRBD1 matches at 8 bases. From germline, CDR1 is MNHEY and CDR2 SVGAGI. The CDR3 has 14 residues. The V and J ends lost 4 bases and 3 bases, in that order; junction bases with no gene match: 4. The CDR3 region is CASSLGQGDYGYTF. DNA of the CDR3: TGTGCCAGCAGTTTAGGACAGGGCGACTATGGCTACACCTTC.

The chain joins TRBV7-6 to TRBJ1-1; maybe TRBD1 (5 bases). The germline V and J ends were trimmed by 2 bases and 9 bases, with 13 bases remaining between them. The germline V gene encodes CDR1 SGHVS and CDR2 FNYEAQ. This CDR3 comprises 13 residues. DNA of the CDR3: TGTGCCAGCAGCTTATTGGGGGGGGATCAAGCTTTCTTT. Encoded protein: CASSLLGGDQAFF. The full variable domain, its missing parts supplied by reference TRBV7-6 and TRBJ1-1, is GAGVSQSPRYKVTKRGQDVALRCDPISGHVSLYWYRQALGQGPEFLTYFNYEAQQDKSGLPNDRFSAERPEGSISTLTIQRTEQRDSAMYRCASSLLGGDQAFFGQGTRLTVV.

The chain links TRBV6-5 to TRBJ1-1; TRBD1 is a possible D gene (5 bases). Germline CDR1 reads MNHEY; CDR2 reads SVGAGI. The germline V and J ends were trimmed by 6 bases and 11 bases, with 16 bases remaining between them. The CDR3 has 12 residues. In DNA, the CDR3 is TGTGCCAGCAGGGTCGATTGGGGGGGGGCTTTCTTT. It is translated as CASRVDWGGAFF.

V gene TRBV27 combines with J gene TRBJ1-5; D perhaps matches TRBD1 (6 bases). The CDR3 totals 17 residues. Looked up from germline, CDR1 is MNHEY and CDR2 is SMNVEV (reference sequence). V was shortened by 6 bases and J by 7 bases, with 25 bases between the two germline ends. In DNA, the CDR3 is TGTGCCAGCAGGTCCACCCCGACAACAGGGTCAGGGCAGCCCCAGCATTTT. Its translation: CASRSTPTTGSGQPQHF.

The V gene is TRBV18, the J gene TRBJ2-7, with 11 bases aligning to TRBD1. The junction had 4 bases not matched to a gene; V was cut back by 4 bases and J by 2 bases. Germline V gene data show CDR1 as KGHSH and CDR2 as LQKENI. The CDR3 has 15 amino acids. This CDR3 reads CASSHRTGGPYEQYF. CDR3 in DNA: TGTGCCAGCTCACACCGGACAGGGGGCCCCTACGAGCAGTACTTC.